The present entry profiles one T cell receptor (beta chain) with its context. Its specificity is not known. This CDR3 is 13 amino acids long. Deletions cut 6 bases from V and 5 bases from J, with 14 bases between. Germline lookup yields CDR1 MNHEY and CDR2 SMNVEV (reference sequence). This record belongs to a study of blood T cells in healthy people across ages. Study outcomes and limitations: Long-lived donors had more naive CD4+ cells and higher diversity than aged donors.

It was with a sample-barcoded 5' primer and a J-beta primer mix that a second PCR of about 7 to 12 cycles was run. TCRdb fed the 5' RACE reads into MiXCR, producing one record per CDR3 protein. The data hold 1.5 million to 1.8 million distinct CDR3 sequences, with roughly two fifths observed a single time. Approximately 9.6 milliliters of peripheral blood were drawn from each donor into EDTA-treated tubes. The V gene is TRBV27, the J gene TRBJ2-7; D is uncertain. Sequencing input: blood. This clonotype originated in a woman aged 18 to 35 in good health. The CDR3 DNA is TGTGCCAGCAGCTTCGGATCGAGCAACGAGCAGTACTTC. It is translated as CASSFGSSNEQYF.